Sequencing of this T cell receptor beta chain was carried out in a study of CD8 T cells in ankylosing spondylitis. Germline V gene data show CDR1 as LGHDT and CDR2 as YNNKEL (reference sequence). Between the trimmed V and J ends, which lost 1 base and 2 bases, there was a span of 12 bases. The CDR3 loop spans 15 amino acids. TCRdb reprocessed the 5' RACE reads via MiXCR and lists one record per CDR3 protein. This sample has about 360,000 distinct CDR3 sequences, with 20% found just once. This clonotype was picked up a small number of times. The sample consisted of blood, either unsorted or a sorted T cell fraction (not recorded which). This clonotype was obtained from a male donor with ankylosing spondylitis or in good health (not recorded which). The chain employs TRBV3-1 and TRBJ2-7, with a possible D match to TRBD1 (6 bases). CDR3: CASSQAVRGAYEQYF. The CDR3 DNA sequence: TGTGCCAGCAGCCAAGCCGTCAGGGGCGCCTACGAGCAGTACTTC.